This T cell receptor (beta chain) was retrieved from a study of T cell responses to AZD1222 COVID-19 vaccine. Overall study findings and caveats: Across spike, vaccine-associated CD4 TCRs were found, dominant at 160-218 and 743-854. Nearly half of spike-specific TCRs reportedly go after variant regions that carry no mutations. Vaccination with two AZD1222 doses was followed by a rise in Spike-specific TCR breadth and depth. It was only after the peak T cell response that any repertoires were sampled.

The CDR3 contains 15 residues. Trimming cost V 7 bases and J 2 bases, with 18 bases left between them. CDR1 SGHRS and CDR2 YFSETQ come from the germline V gene. This table comes from immunoSEQ multiplex PCR, and its TCRdb copy is limited to in-frame clones, with some not included. This sample yields fewer than 80,000 clones, of which 88% are seen a single time; about 9.1% belongs to the top ten. In regard to this clone: Its specificity is not known.

The chain employs TRBV5-1 and TRBJ1-2; D is unresolved. Sequenced material: peripheral blood, taken 28 days after the second dose of the MenACWY control vaccine. This TCR was recovered from an adult who received the MenACWY meningococcal vaccine as a control. The CDR3: CASQREPSLNYGYTF. The CDR3 DNA follows: TGCGCCAGCCAAAGGGAACCTAGCCTAAACTATGGCTACACCTTC.